The rows below give T cell receptor beta chains drawn from one sample of a study of blood T cell repertoires in COVID-19. Sequencing was performed with immunoSEQ multiplex PCR; in TCRdb, only in-frame clones are kept and a portion is missing. The data contain 110,000 to 150,000 clones, just under 85% of them singletons. Sequences were obtained from PBMCs or T cells enriched from blood (not recorded which). The receptors originated from a woman aged 40-49 years who had recovered from COVID-19. CDR3s include the opening cysteine and the closing phenylalanine or tryptophan. D genes are given only for firm matches. Some rows mark clone size as missing; the rest say once, few, many or name a class of expanded clone.

NA	17	TRBJ1-4	TRBV27	TRBD1	CASSPGTGFATNEKLFF	TGTGCCAGCAGTCCCGGGACAGGTTTTGCAACTAATGAAAAACTGTTTTTT
NA	14	TRBJ1-1	TRBV5-1	NA	CASSPLEGGTEAFF	TGCGCCAGCAGCCCCCTTGAGGGTGGCACTGAAGCTTTCTTT
NA	13	TRBJ1-2	TRBV3-1/TRBV3-2	NA	CASSQEDSYGYTF	TGTGCCAGCAGCCAAGAAGACAGCTATGGCTACACCTTC
NA	17	TRBJ2-2	TRBV7-9	TRBD2	CASIPKEREAGTGELFF	TGTGCCAGCATCCCCAAGGAGCGGGAGGCGGGCACCGGGGAGCTGTTTTTT
NA	15	TRBJ2-7	TRBV9	TRBD2	CASSVDPSGDYEQYF	TGTGCCAGCAGCGTAGATCCTAGCGGGGATTACGAGCAGTACTTC
NA	15	TRBJ1-1	TRBV6-1	TRBD1	CASSEFVRGHTEAFF	TGTGCCAGCAGTGAATTTGTCAGGGGGCACACTGAAGCTTTCTTT
NA	15	TRBJ2-5	TRBV4-2	NA	CASSQERGGGETQYF	TGTGCCAGCAGCCAAGAAAGGGGGGGCGGGGAGACCCAGTACTTC
NA	15	TRBJ2-7	TRBV4-1	TRBD1	CASSRDRGLTYEQYF	TGCGCCAGCAGCAGGGACAGGGGGCTCACCTACGAGCAGTACTTC
NA	16	TRBJ2-1	TRBV4-1	TRBD2	CASSQPGSGNFYEQFF	TGCGCCAGCAGCCAGCCGGGTAGCGGGAACTTCTATGAGCAGTTCTTC
NA	16	TRBJ1-1	TRBV4-1	NA	CASSQEEGQPNTEAFF	TGCGCCAGCAGCCAAGAGGAGGGGCAACCGAACACTGAAGCTTTCTTT
few	15	TRBJ1-2	TRBV2	TRBD1	CASSLTGDFRGGYTF	TGTGCCAGCAGCCTGACAGGGGACTTTAGAGGTGGCTACACCTTC
NA	14	TRBJ2-3	TRBV2	TRBD1	CASQDRGFTDTQYF	TGTGCCAGCCAGGACAGGGGATTTACAGATACGCAGTATTTT
NA	16	TRBJ1-2	TRBV5-8	NA	CASSSQRGGTYYGYTF	TGTGCCAGCAGCTCACAGAGAGGGGGAACGTATTATGGCTACACCTTC
NA	13	TRBJ2-7	TRBV29-1	TRBD1	CSASTGGTYEQYF	TGCAGCGCTTCCACAGGGGGGACCTACGAGCAGTACTTC
NA	14	TRBJ2-1	TRBV6-5	TRBD2	CASRGTSFYNEQFF	TGTGCCAGCAGGGGGACTAGTTTTTACAATGAGCAGTTCTTC
many	14	TRBJ2-1	TRBV5-1	TRBD1	CASSLRQGENEQFF	TGCGCCAGCAGCCTGCGACAGGGGGAAAATGAGCAGTTCTTC
NA	12	TRBJ2-1	TRBV27	NA	CASSYYGTEQFF	TGTGCCAGCAGCTATTACGGTACTGAGCAGTTCTTC
NA	15	TRBJ2-7	TRBV4-1	TRBD2	CASSQGLADPYEQYF	TGCGCCAGCAGCCAAGGACTAGCCGACCCCTACGAGCAGTACTTC
NA	15	TRBJ2-1	TRBV19	NA	CASSIGAYAYNEQFF	TGTGCCAGTAGTATAGGGGCGTATGCCTACAATGAGCAGTTCTTC
few	13	TRBJ2-7	TRBV4-2	NA	CASSQLARYEQYF	TGTGCCAGCAGCCAATTAGCTAGGTACGAGCAGTACTTC
once	15	TRBJ1-5	TRBV28	NA	CASSLVGNSNQPQHF	TGTGCCAGCAGTTTAGTCGGTAATAGCAATCAGCCCCAGCATTTT
NA	15	TRBJ1-2	TRBV7-9	NA	CASSLGTGANYGYTF	TGTGCCAGCAGCTTAGGGACGGGAGCTAACTATGGCTACACCTTC
NA	17	TRBJ2-1	TRBV11-2	TRBD2	CASSLDLLAGGGNEQFF	TGTGCCAGCAGCTTAGATCTACTAGCGGGGGGAGGGAATGAGCAGTTCTTC
NA	17	TRBJ1-3	TRBV28	TRBD1	CASSRRPSGTGGNTIYF	TGTGCCAGCAGTCGAAGACCATCCGGGACAGGGGGAAACACCATATATTTT
NA	15	TRBJ2-2	TRBV10-1	TRBD2	CASSYSGGSTGELFF	TGCGCCAGCAGTTATAGCGGGGGATCCACCGGGGAGCTGTTTTTT
once	18	TRBJ2-7	TRBV5-5	TRBD2	CASSPVHGGSGFSYEQYF	TGTGCCAGCAGCCCCGTCCACGGGGGGAGCGGGTTCTCCTACGAGCAGTACTTC
NA	15	TRBJ1-2	TRBV7-8	NA	CASTPVETPNYGYTF	TGTGCCAGCACCCCTGTGGAGACTCCGAATTATGGCTACACCTTC